Presented here are 18 T cell receptor beta chains from one specimen sequenced in a study of early T cells in non-severe SARS-CoV-2 infection. Each CDR3 protein gets one entry after TCRdb re-called the 5' RACE reads with MiXCR. The data contain roughly 72,000 distinct CDR3 sequences, about 13% of them seen just once; the ten biggest clones take up approximately 1.1%. Sequencing was done on a sample of whole blood. These receptors originate from an adult who was a healthcare worker with PCR-confirmed SARS-CoV-2 infection or an uninfected control (not recorded which).

This clonotype occurred many times. This rearrangement joins TRBV15 to TRBJ1-1; TRBD1 is a possible D gene (6 bases). Per the germline V gene, CDR1 is LNHNV and CDR2 is YYDKDF (reference sequence). V lost 1 base to trimming and J lost 1 base, with 10 bases between them. This CDR3 has 15 amino acids. CDR3 in amino acids: CATSRGRGANTEAFF. Here the CDR3 DNA reads TGTGCCACCAGCAGAGGACGGGGGGCGAACACTGAAGCTTTCTTT.

The chain has TRBV5-1 and TRBJ2-2; TRBD2 matches at 11 bases. This CDR3 has 17 residues. Per germline, CDR1 SGHRS and CDR2 YFSETQ. The V and J ends lost 4 bases and 2 bases, in that order; junction bases with no gene match: 7. The CDR3: CASSRHLAGGNTGELFF. In nucleotides, the CDR3 is TGCGCCAGCAGCCGCCACCTAGCGGGAGGTAACACCGGGGAGCTGTTTTTT.

This clonotype was seen a handful of times. This chain joins TRBV11-2 and TRBJ2-1, with 8 bases lining up with TRBD2. Germline lookup yields CDR1 SGHAT and CDR2 FQNNGV. The junction had 6 bases not matched to a gene; V was cut back by 1 base and J by 1 base. The CDR3 loop spans 17 amino acids. The CDR3 sequence: CASSLVYGGGSYNEQFF. The CDR3 coding sequence is TGTGCCAGCAGCTTAGTTTACGGCGGGGGGTCCTACAATGAGCAGTTCTTC.

This clonotype was counted many times. This chain links TRBV5-1 with TRBJ2-6; 10 bases match TRBD2. Trimming took 0 bases from V and 4 from J; bases not matched to a gene: 16. This CDR3 is 21 amino acids long. Germline V lookup: CDR1 SGHRS, CDR2 YFSETQ. The CDR3 loop reads CASSLEALKALAGAGANVLTF. CDR3 nucleotides: TGCGCCAGCAGCTTGGAGGCCCTTAAGGCTCTAGCGGGAGCAGGGGCCAACGTCCTGACTTTC.

This chain uses TRBV10-3 with TRBJ2-7, with 7 bases matching TRBD2. The germline gives CDR1 ENHRY, CDR2 SYGVKD. CDR3 size: 14 residues. With V trimmed by 2 bases and J by 2 bases, 3 bases remained unmatched. CDR3 nucleotide sequence: TGTGCCATCAGTGAGGCTAGCGGACCCTACGAGCAGTACTTC. This codes for CAISEASGPYEQYF.

This chain joins TRBV24-1 and TRBJ2-1; 7 bases fit TRBD2. The CDR3 loop spans 19 amino acids. V was pared by 0 bases and J by 0 bases, with 10 bases of the junction left unmatched. Germline lookup yields CDR1 KGHDR and CDR2 SFDVKD. The CDR3 sequence is CATSDLGGERGNSYNEQFF. The DNA of the CDR3 is TGTGCCACCAGTGATTTGGGGGGGGAGAGGGGAAACTCCTACAATGAGCAGTTCTTC.

The genes are TRBV20-1 and TRBJ2-1, with 12 bases fitting TRBD2. This CDR3 has 17 residues. Germline assignment: CDR1 DFQATT and CDR2 SNEGSKA (reference sequence). The J segment lost 5 bases and the V segment lost 0 bases, leaving 8 bases of the junction unmatched. CDR3 DNA: TGCAGTGCTAGAGACCCCCGGACTAGCGGGAACAACAATGAGCAGTTCTTC. Its translation is CSARDPRTSGNNNEQFF.

The chain employs TRBV12-3 or TRBV12-4 and TRBJ1-1; the D is unclear. CDR3 length equals 13 residues. V was pared by 3 bases and J by 3 bases, with 8 bases between. DNA of the CDR3: TGTGCCAGCAGTTTGGCCAGCTACACTGAAGCTTTCTTT. It yields the protein CASSLASYTEAFF.

This clonotype was detected only a few times. The V and J genes are TRBV6-5 and TRBJ2-5; 7 bases are a match to TRBD2. The ends lost 6 bases at V and 5 bases at J; junction bases unmatched: 6. The CDR3 runs 13 residues. CDR1 is MNHEY and CDR2 is SVGAGI in the germline V gene. This CDR3 reads CASSPLGGETQYF. CDR3 DNA sequence: TGTGCCAGCAGCCCCCTGGGGGGGGAGACCCAGTACTTC.

The chain carries TRBV21-1 and TRBJ2-3; the table gives TRBD2 as D, unverified against the DNA. TRBV21-1 is reported as a pseudogene. This CDR3 region has 17 residues. This CDR3 is CASISSGGTFSTDTQYF. The CDR3 nucleotides read TGTGCCAGCATCAGTAGCGGGGGGACCTTTAGCACAGATACGCAGTATTTT.

This clonotype was counted ten times or more. CDR3 nucleotides: TGTGCCAGCGAGGAGGGGGGGCCTGAAAATGAGCAGTTCTTC. It specifies CASEEGGPENEQFF. The J gene is TRBJ2-1, the V gene TRBV2, with D possibly matching TRBD2 (7 bases). The CDR3 runs 14 residues. The V and J ends lost 8 bases and 7 bases respectively, with 18 bases between them. Germline-derived CDR1 and CDR2 are SNHLY and FYNNEI.

This clonotype turned up a few times. The CDR3, as DNA: TGCAGCTCTGTGGTGAACACTGAAGCTTTCTTT. Translated: CSSVVNTEAFF. The chain carries TRBV29-1 and TRBJ1-1; no firm D call. V was trimmed by 8 bases and J by 0 bases, leaving 7 bases between them. The CDR3 covers 11 residues. The germline gives CDR1 SQVTM, CDR2 ANQGSEA.

The table lists this clonotype with a few counts. This chain links TRBV28 with TRBJ2-3, with 11 bases matching TRBD2. The ends lost 6 bases at V and 5 bases at J; junction bases unmatched: 10. This CDR3 is 16 amino acids long. In germline, CDR1 is MDHEN, CDR2 SYDVKM. This CDR3 reads CASSSRLAGIGDTQYF. The CDR3 nucleotides read TGTGCCAGCAGCTCCCGACTAGCGGGAATAGGAGATACGCAGTATTTT.

This clonotype has a handful of counts. The chain employs TRBV11-2 and TRBJ2-1; D is unclear. Trimming left V 4 bases short and J 9 bases short, with 10 bases between. The V gene's germline CDR1 is SGHAT and CDR2 FQNNGV. This CDR3 is 12 amino acids long. CDR3 residues: CASSSLGGEQFF. Here the CDR3 DNA reads TGTGCCAGCAGCTCCCTCGGCGGTGAGCAGTTCTTC.

This clonotype was seen only a few times. The J gene is TRBJ1-1, the V gene TRBV29-1; unclear D gene. The length of the CDR3 is 8 residues. Germline V gene sequence: CDR1 SQVTM, CDR2 ANQGSEA. V was shortened by 8 bases and J by 6 bases, with 4 bases between the two germline ends. CDR3 in amino acids: CSTPEAFF. For the CDR3, the DNA is TGCAGCACGCCTGAAGCTTTCTTT.

This clonotype was seen ten or more times. The V and J genes are TRBV11-2 and TRBJ1-4, with a tentative D call TRBD1 (5 bases). V lost 3 bases, J lost 4 bases, and 15 bases lay in between. Per germline, CDR1 SGHAT and CDR2 FQNNGV. The CDR3 length is 16 residues. CDR3 sequence reads: CASSFGLREGNEKLFF. The CDR3 DNA sequence: TGTGCCAGCAGCTTCGGCCTCAGGGAGGGTAATGAAAAACTGTTTTTT.

CDR3 DNA sequence: TGCAGCGTACTCTCAGCCAAAAACATTCAGTACTTC. Its protein product is CSVLSAKNIQYF. This chain connects TRBV29-1 to TRBJ2-4; D is unresolved. There are 12 residues in the CDR3. Per germline, CDR1 SQVTM and CDR2 ANQGSEA. V was clipped by 6 bases and J by 0 bases, with 6 bases between them.

The chain recombines TRBV18 with TRBJ2-1; 11 nucleotides match TRBD2. V shed 1 base, J shed 6 bases, and the junction held 5 bases outside the gene matches. CDR3 length equals 16 residues. The germline V gene has CDR1 KGHSH and CDR2 LQKENI. This chain's CDR3 is CASSPLWTSGRNEQFF. CDR3 in DNA: TGTGCCAGCTCACCACTTTGGACTAGCGGGCGCAATGAGCAGTTCTTC.